The present entry profiles one TCR beta chain with its context. The sample is drawn from a study of blood T cell repertoires in COVID-19. Looking at the study overall: Spain, Italy and the United States supplied samples that represented acute and convalescent COVID-19. T cells, B-cell-depleted T cells, or PBMCs provided the cDNA or gDNA that served as material.

Enrolled during active infection, Seattle patients were then followed longitudinally. The authors' processing: Amplification of reference gene primers provided the estimated nucleated cell counts. Profiled with immunoSEQ multiplex PCR; TCRdb holds only in-frame clones, not every one. V and J calls and clone size come straight from that table; D and trimming were deduced from the DNA. The table records about 150,000 clones, 70% to 90% of them present only once. Trimming cost V 10 bases and J 5 bases, with 17 bases left between them. CDR3 size: 14 residues. CDR1 WSHSY and CDR2 SAAADI come from the germline V gene.

V and J are TRBV10-2 and TRBJ2-2; D is perhaps TRBD2 (6 bases). The sequenced material came from peripheral blood. The source of this sequence is an older woman with COVID-19, enrolled during active disease. The DNA for the CDR3 is TGCGCCACAATACCCGTCGGGACTACCGGGGAGCTGTTTTTT. Amino acids: CATIPVGTTGELFF.